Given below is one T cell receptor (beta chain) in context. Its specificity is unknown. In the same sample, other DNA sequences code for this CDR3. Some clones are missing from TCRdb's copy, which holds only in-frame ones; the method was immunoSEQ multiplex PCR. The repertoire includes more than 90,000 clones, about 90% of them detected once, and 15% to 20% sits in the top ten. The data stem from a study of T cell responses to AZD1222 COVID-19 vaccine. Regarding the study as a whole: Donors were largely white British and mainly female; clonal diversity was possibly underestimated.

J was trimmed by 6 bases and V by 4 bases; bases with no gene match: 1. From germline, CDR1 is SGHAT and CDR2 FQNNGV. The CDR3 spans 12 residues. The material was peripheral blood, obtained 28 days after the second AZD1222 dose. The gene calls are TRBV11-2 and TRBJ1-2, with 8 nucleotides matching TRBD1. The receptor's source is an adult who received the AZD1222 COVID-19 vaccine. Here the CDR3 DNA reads TGTGCCAGCAGCTCGGACAGGGATGGCTACACCTTC. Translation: CASSSDRDGYTF.